The following is a T cell receptor (beta chain) sequence with its context. The sample belongs to a study of CD8 T cells in Susac syndrome. CD8+ and CD4+ T cells taken from blood had their TCR beta sequenced. An amount of RNA that ranged from roughly 0.45 to 1 ug was reverse transcribed with random hexamers. Each CDR3 protein is one row after TCRdb ran MiXCR on the immunoSEQ multiplex PCR reads. The table lists roughly 120,000 distinct CDR3 sequences, roughly 94% of them singletons. Germline loops: CDR1 SGHTA, CDR2 FQGNSA. The CDR3 consists of 13 residues. Trimming took 5 bases from V and 7 from J, leaving 14 bases between them.

Sample: CD4+ T cells from PBMCs. The rearrangement joins TRBV7-2 to TRBJ1-1; D unresolved. This sequence was found in a human donor with multiple sclerosis. The chain's CDR3 is CASSPGLKGEAFF. CDR3 sequence (DNA): TGTGCCAGCAGCCCCGGACTAAAAGGTGAAGCTTTCTTT. Filled out from reference TRBV7-2 and TRBJ1-1, the complete variable domain reads GAGVSQSPSNKVTEKGKDVELRCDPISGHTALYWYRQSLGQGLEFLIYFQGNSAPDKSGLPSDRFSAERTGGSVSTLTIQRTQQEDSAVYLCASSPGLKGEAFFGQGTRLTVV.